The subject of this entry is one T cell receptor beta chain. Assay used: immunoSEQ multiplex PCR; TCRdb lists only in-frame clones, some missing. The sample yields tens of thousands of clones, about 90% seen once. The V end lost 7 bases, the J end lost 2 bases, and 14 bases lay between the germline ends. The CDR3 has 15 amino acids. The V gene's germline CDR1 is MNHEY and CDR2 SMNVEV (reference sequence). The record originates from a study of PD-L1 blockade in urothelial cancer. Study information: Patients' atezolizumab regimen, 1,200 mg intravenously every 3 weeks, began in the mid-2010s. Blood was subjected to analysis at 3 weeks (second dose) and 6 weeks following treatment start. Among blood samples, the median T cell count was some 150,000.

Patients each gave 1 to 8 samples, pretreatment and on-treatment. The rearrangement joins TRBV27 to TRBJ2-2, with D tentatively TRBD1 (5 bases). The sequenced sample was PBMCs, obtained around atezolizumab (anti-PD-L1) treatment. The receptor's source is a man aged 50 to 59 with urothelial cancer. The CDR3 DNA follows: TGTGCCAGCACCCTCAGGGCAGGTAACACCGGGGAGCTGTTTTTT. Its protein is CASTLRAGNTGELFF.